These T cell receptor beta chains were read from a single sample in a study of identical twins. MiXCR, applied by TCRdb to the 5' RACE reads, yields one record per CDR3 protein. Seen here are just over 500,000 distinct CDR3 sequences, roughly a fifth observed once, and the top ten hold 0.91%. This same sample was also part of a study on T cells expressing NK-cell markers.

Sequenced: CD4+ T cells sorted from blood. The receptors here all came from a woman in her late teens or twenties in good health. CDR3s include the opening cysteine and the closing phenylalanine or tryptophan. The D gene is left open where the match is weak. Size is omitted from some rows. Given values are once, few, many or a class for expanded clones.

d_gene	abundance	v_gene	j_gene	CDR3nt	CDR3aa
-	-	TRBV20-1	TRBJ2-6	TGCAGTGCTGCCTTGGGGGCTGGGGCCAACGTCCTGACTTTC	CSAALGAGANVLTF
-	many	TRBV20-1	TRBJ2-3	TGCAGTGCCCGGACTGGCACAGATACGCAGTATTTT	CSARTGTDTQYF
-	-	TRBV12-3/TRBV12-4	TRBJ1-2	TGTGCCAGCAACGATAATAGGTATGGAAGCTACACCTTC	CASNDNRYGSYTF
-	-	TRBV5-1	TRBJ1-1	TGCGCCAGCAGCTTGAATAGTGAGAACACTGAAGCTTTCTTT	CASSLNSENTEAFF
TRBD1	-	TRBV7-8	TRBJ2-3	TGTGCCAGCAGCCGGACAGGACCGGGGGATACGCAGTATTTT	CASSRTGPGDTQYF
-	few	TRBV6-5	TRBJ1-3	TGTGCCAGCAGCCCAAGAGGAAACACCATATATTTT	CASSPRGNTIYF
TRBD1	few	TRBV7-2	TRBJ2-7	TGTGCCAGCAGCGCAGGGGGTGGACTGATACACTACGAGCAGTACTTC	CASSAGGGLIHYEQYF
TRBD2	-	TRBV12-5	TRBJ2-1	TGTGCTAGTGCCCAGTCCGGGACTAGCGTCAATGAGCAGTTCTTC	CASAQSGTSVNEQFF
-	-	TRBV18	TRBJ2-1	TGTGCCAGCTCACCCCTCGCGGTTCCCGGTCATGAGCAGTTCTTC	CASSPLAVPGHEQFF
TRBD2	few	TRBV4-3	TRBJ2-1	TGCGCCAGCAGCCAGCATGGGGAGGGACTGCTTGGACACAATGAGCAGTTCTTC	CASSQHGEGLLGHNEQFF
-	few	TRBV15	TRBJ1-4	TGTGCCACCAGCAGAGAGGCAGGGTGGAATGAAAAACTGTTTTTT	CATSREAGWNEKLFF
-	-	TRBV6-1	TRBJ2-1	TGTGCCAGCAGTGACCCCTGGAAGGGCCACAATGAGCAGTTCTTC	CASSDPWKGHNEQFF
-	-	TRBV7-2	TRBJ1-1	TGTGCCAGCAGCTTAGAGAGGGGCTTGAACACTGAAGCTTTCTTT	CASSLERGLNTEAFF
-	few	TRBV12-3/TRBV12-4	TRBJ2-7	TGTGCCAGCAGTCCCCACCCCCAGGGCTCGAACGAGCAGTACTTC	CASSPHPQGSNEQYF
-	few	TRBV5-1	TRBJ1-6	TGCGCCAGCAGCTTGGGTAGAGAACCCCTCCACTTT	CASSLGREPLHF
-	-	TRBV6-5	TRBJ1-1	TGTGCCAGCAGTTACTCGACCCGCGGCTTTTCCATGAACACTGAAGCTTTCTTT	CASSYSTRGFSMNTEAFF
TRBD1	many	TRBV5-1	TRBJ2-4	TGCGCCAGCAGCGGGGGACAGCTTCTAGCCAAAAACATTCAGTACTTC	CASSGGQLLAKNIQYF
TRBD1	-	TRBV20-1	TRBJ1-2	TGCGGTGGGGACAGCCATTTCGGCTACACCTTC	CGGDSHFGYTF
-	few	TRBV3-1	TRBJ1-2	TGTGCCAGCAGCCAAAGAGGGGGGTCCTATGGCTACACCTTC	CASSQRGGSYGYTF
TRBD1	-	TRBV9	TRBJ2-3	TGTGCCAGCAGCGCCCGGGACAGCCGAAAAGATACGCAGTATTTT	CASSARDSRKDTQYF
-	-	TRBV3-1	TRBJ1-1	TGTGCCAGCAGCTGGGGGGGACCTGGGGCTTTCTTT	CASSWGGPGAFF
-	few	TRBV4-3	TRBJ2-1	TGCGCCAGCAGCCACGGCCTAGATAATGAGCAGTTCTTC	CASSHGLDNEQFF
TRBD2	-	TRBV7-2	TRBJ2-7	TGTGCCAGCAGCCTGTCCCCAAGCGGGGGTGCCTACGAGCAGTACTTC	CASSLSPSGGAYEQYF
TRBD1	few	TRBV6-5	TRBJ2-7	TGTGCCAGCAGTTTATTCGGGACAGGGTCGGACTACGAGCAGTACTTC	CASSLFGTGSDYEQYF
-	many	TRBV20-1	TRBJ1-2	TGCAGTGCTAGAGATAGCACTAACTATGGCTACACCTTC	CSARDSTNYGYTF
-	few	TRBV10-3	TRBJ1-2	TGTGCCATCAGTGAGTCGTGGGGCCAGGTGACCTATGGCTACACCTTC	CAISESWGQVTYGYTF
-	few	TRBV15	TRBJ1-5	TGTGCCACCAGCGTAGGTCGGGCAGACCTTAGCAATCAGCCCCAGCATTTT	CATSVGRADLSNQPQHF
-	-	TRBV20-1	TRBJ2-7	TGCAGTGCGTCCGAACAGGCCCAATACGAGCAGTACTTC	CSASEQAQYEQYF
-	few	TRBV6-2/TRBV6-3	TRBJ2-7	TGTGCCAGCAGTGCAGGACCCTCCGCCTACGAGCAGTACTTC	CASSAGPSAYEQYF
-	-	TRBV5-1	TRBJ2-2	TGCGCCAGCAGCTTGGCCTCAGGGTGGAATTCAAACACCGGGGAGCTGTTTTTT	CASSLASGWNSNTGELFF